The rows below give T cell receptor beta chains drawn from one sample of a study of cytomegalovirus exposure and HLA in healthy donors. The method was immunoSEQ multiplex PCR; TCRdb's version includes in-frame clones alone and lacks a portion of them. Here the sample spans roughly 130,000 clones, around 69% being singletons. What was sequenced was PBMCs. The receptor set was obtained from a woman between 40 and 50 years old in good health and CMV-seropositive. The CDR3 runs from the conserved cysteine through the conserved F or W. The order of the fields is clone size, J gene, D gene, V gene, CDR3 protein, CDR3 DNA. The D gene is left open where the match is weak. Not all rows give a size; the values are once, few, many and, for expanded clones, a class.

-	TRBJ1-2	-	TRBV6-6	CASSLPILDGGYTF	TGTGCCAGCAGCCTTCCGATTCTCGACGGGGGCTACACCTTC
once	TRBJ1-2	-	TRBV27	CAHPRVGYTF	TGTGCCCACCCCAGGGTCGGCTACACCTTC
once	TRBJ2-1	-	TRBV27	CASSLGGTSGNEQFF	TGTGCCAGCAGTTTAGGGGGGACGAGCGGCAATGAGCAGTTCTTC
-	TRBJ2-6	-	TRBV5-4	CASSVQGLSGANVLTF	TGTGCCAGCAGCGTACAGGGCCTCTCTGGGGCCAACGTCCTGACTTTC
-	TRBJ1-3	TRBD1	TRBV5-1	CASSLARQGDGNTIYF	TGCGCCAGCAGCTTGGCCAGACAGGGAGACGGAAACACCATATATTTT
-	TRBJ1-2	-	TRBV6-1	CASTTDTNYGYTF	TGTGCCAGCACCACGGACACTAACTATGGCTACACCTTC
-	TRBJ2-7	-	TRBV6-5	CASNLRGSYEQYF	TGCGCCAGCAACCTCAGGGGAAGCTACGAGCAGTACTTC
-	TRBJ1-2	TRBD1	TRBV10-3	CAISESGQGGYGYTF	TGTGCCATCAGTGAGTCAGGACAGGGTGGCTATGGCTACACCTTC
large	TRBJ1-1	TRBD1	TRBV5-1	CASSLAGTGLNTEAFF	TGCGCCAGCAGCTTGGCCGGGACAGGACTGAACACTGAAGCTTTCTTT
-	TRBJ2-2	-	TRBV19	CASNPRPQGGELFF	TGTGCCAGTAACCCCAGGCCCCAGGGCGGGGAGCTGTTTTTT
-	TRBJ1-5	TRBD1	TRBV2	CASSSGTGNQPQHF	TGTGCCAGCAGTTCCGGGACAGGGAATCAGCCCCAGCATTTT
-	TRBJ2-7	-	TRBV5-1	CASSPHTSYEQYF	TGCGCCAGCAGTCCACACACATCCTACGAGCAGTACTTC